One sample yielded the 5 T cell receptor beta chains listed below, sequenced in a study of regulatory T cells in long-lasting Graves disease. Arm-PCR of CDR3 regions with iRepertoire HTBI primers generated TCR beta libraries. TCRdb redid the calling of the multiplex PCR reads with MiXCR, one entry per CDR3 protein. The sample lists about 560,000 distinct CDR3 sequences, 15% to 20% occurring once. Documented time point: newly diagnosed GD, antithyroid drugs for less than 3 months. From PBMCs, RNA was extracted and then used to make the TCR library. Separately, the same data were catalogued under a study of T cells in Graves' hyperthyroidism and ophthalmopathy.

Sequencing was performed on peripheral blood mononuclear cells (PBMCs), taken at new diagnosis, from a patient treated with antithyroid drugs. Every receptor here comes from a man between 18 and 35 years old with Graves disease.

This clonotype was seen repeatedly, ten times or more. V usage is TRBV5-1 and J usage is TRBJ1-4; 8 bases are a match to TRBD1. The CDR3 extends over 15 amino acids. With V trimmed by 4 bases and J by 7 bases, 9 bases remained unmatched. Germline lookup yields CDR1 SGHRS and CDR2 YFSETQ. The DNA of the CDR3 is TGCGCCAGCAGCCCAAGACAGGGGACAGTTGAAAAACTGTTTTTT. Translated: CASSPRQGTVEKLFF.

The table lists this clonotype with a few counts. The chain employs TRBV6-2 or TRBV6-3 and TRBJ2-3; 11 bases match TRBD2. Looked up from germline, CDR1 is MNHEY and CDR2 is SVGEGT. J was trimmed by 5 bases and V by 7 bases; bases with no gene match: 8. The CDR3 extends over 15 amino acids. As DNA, the CDR3 is TGTGCCAGCACGTCTAGCGGGAGGCGGGTAGATACGCAGTATTTT. It translates to CASTSSGRRVDTQYF.

The V call is TRBV29-1, the J call TRBJ1-2, with TRBD1 matching 8 bases. The ends lost 3 bases at V and 4 bases at J; junction bases unmatched: 4. CDR3 length: 13 amino acids. CDR1 is SQVTM and CDR2 is ANQGSEA in the germline V gene. The CDR3 DNA reads as TGCAGCGTTGAGGGGACAGGAGCCTATGGCTACACCTTC. Protein: CSVEGTGAYGYTF.

This clonotype was seen repeatedly, ten times or more. The gene calls are TRBV6-2 or TRBV6-3 and TRBJ2-4, with unresolved D. V lost 5 bases and J lost 0, with 14 bases in between. Germline V gives CDR1 MNHEY, CDR2 SVGEGT. This CDR3 comprises 16 residues. The CDR3 region is CASSDNVPIAKNIQYF. The CDR3 DNA is TGTGCCAGCAGTGATAATGTGCCTATAGCCAAAAACATTCAGTACTTC.

This clonotype was observed a few times. The chain uses TRBV7-2 and TRBJ1-6; D gene uncertain. The V and J ends lost 4 bases and 8 bases respectively, with 6 bases between them. This CDR3 comprises 12 residues. The germline gives CDR1 SGHTA, CDR2 FQGNSA. CDR3 in amino acids: CASSSSDSPLHF. For the CDR3, the DNA is TGTGCCAGCAGCTCGTCAGATTCACCCCTCCACTTT.